Listed below are T cell receptor beta chains from one sample, sequenced in a study of cytomegalovirus exposure and HLA in healthy donors. The data were produced by immunoSEQ multiplex PCR, yet TCRdb's version contains in-frame clones alone and is incomplete. The sample holds some 60,000 clones, approximately 96% seen once. Sequenced input: PBMCs. The source is a young man in good health and CMV-seronegative. Each CDR3 is given with its conserved first and last residue. A D gene is named only where the DNA matches it firmly. The listing skips clone size in some rows; elsewhere it reads once, few, many or a size class.

>NA|14|TRBJ1-1|NA|TRBV6-5
TGTGCCAGCAGTGCACTTCTAGGGGGCACTGAAGCTTTCTTT
CASSALLGGTEAFF
>TRBD1|15|TRBJ2-7|once|TRBV5-1
TGCGCCAGCAGCCCGCCTACAGGGGACCCCTACGAGCAGTACTTC
CASSPPTGDPYEQYF
>NA|17|TRBJ1-5|NA|TRBV19
TGTGCCAGTAGCCCGGTTTCTCGGGGGGCGATTAGGCAGCCCCAGCATTTT
CASSPVSRGAIRQPQHF
>TRBD2|15|TRBJ2-3|NA|TRBV6-5
TGTGCCAGCAGTTTGGTTAGCGGGTCCACAGATACGCAGTATTTT
CASSLVSGSTDTQYF
>TRBD1|14|TRBJ2-5|NA|TRBV6-4
TGTGCCAGCAGGCCGACAGGGCCTCAAGAGACCCAGTACTTC
CASRPTGPQETQYF
>TRBD1|14|TRBJ1-1|once|TRBV5-1
TGCGCCAGCAGCCCCGGGACAGGGGGCACTGAAGCTTTCTTT
CASSPGTGGTEAFF
>NA|16|TRBJ2-5|once|TRBV7-9
TGTGCCAGCACCCAATCCACCGGGACACGACGAGAGACCCAGTACTTC
CASTQSTGTRRETQYF
>TRBD1|15|TRBJ1-5|NA|TRBV19
TGTGCCAGTAGTGACAGGGGTAGGAGCAATCAGCCCCAGCATTTT
CASSDRGRSNQPQHF
>NA|12|TRBJ1-5|NA|TRBV10-2
TGCGCCAGCGGGGAGGGGAATCAGCCCCAGCATTTT
CASGEGNQPQHF
>NA|15|TRBJ1-5|NA|TRBV27
TGTGCCAGCAGTTTATCGGGAGGTAGCAATCAGCCCCAGCATTTT
CASSLSGGSNQPQHF
>NA|15|TRBJ1-5|NA|TRBV7-9
TGTGCCAGCAGCAACGAGACAGGATTACGACAGCCCCAGCATTTT
CASSNETGLRQPQHF
>NA|14|TRBJ2-2|NA|TRBV5-1
TGCGCCAGCAGCTTGACAAATTTACCTGGGGAGCTGTTTTTT
CASSLTNLPGELFF
>NA|14|TRBJ1-1|NA|TRBV6-5
TGTGCCAGCAGTTACAATAGTGGGGGAGGTGAAGCTTTCTTT
CASSYNSGGGEAFF
>TRBD2|15|TRBJ2-1|NA|TRBV7-6
TGTGCCAGCAGCTTACTAGCGGGGGGATACAATGAGCAGTTCTTC
CASSLLAGGYNEQFF
>NA|13|TRBJ2-1|NA|TRBV5-4
TGTGCCAGCAGCTTGGGGGCAAGGAATGAGCAGTTCTTC
CASSLGARNEQFF
>TRBD2|15|TRBJ2-7|NA|TRBV4-1
TGCGCCAGCAGCCATCCTAGCGGGAACTCCTACGAGCAGTACTTC
CASSHPSGNSYEQYF
>NA|14|TRBJ2-3|NA|TRBV29-1
TGCAGCGTTGTAGGGCGGGGATCCACAGATACGCAGTATTTT
CSVVGRGSTDTQYF
>NA|15|TRBJ2-5|NA|TRBV5-1
TGCGCCAGCAGCTTGAATACAGTTCCTGGGGAGACCCAGTACTTC
CASSLNTVPGETQYF
>NA|13|TRBJ2-7|NA|TRBV11-1
TGTGCCAGCAGCTTACAGGGCACCTACGAGCAGTACTTC
CASSLQGTYEQYF
>TRBD1|15|TRBJ2-7|NA|TRBV29-1
TGCAGCGTTGAAACGCTGGACAGGGAATCCTACGAGCAGTACTTC
CSVETLDRESYEQYF
>NA|15|TRBJ2-2|NA|TRBV7-9
TGTGCCAGCAGAAAAGGGGGAGGGGGCACCGGGGAGCTGTTTTTT
CASRKGGGGTGELFF
>TRBD2|16|TRBJ2-7|NA|TRBV28
TGTGCCACCCTTCCGGCCCCAGGGAGGGACTCCTACGAGCAGTACTTC
CATLPAPGRDSYEQYF
>NA|13|TRBJ1-5|NA|TRBV6-1
TGTGCCAGCAGTGAGGGAGGGCGGCTGCCCCAGCATTTT
CASSEGGRLPQHF
>NA|15|TRBJ1-1|NA|TRBV7-2
TGTGCCAGCAGCTTAACGCTAATGGCGGATGGTGAAGCTTTCTTT
CASSLTLMADGEAFF
>NA|14|TRBJ1-2|NA|TRBV28
TGTGCCAGCTCTCCGAGGGAAAGACAAAATGGCTACACCTTC
CASSPRERQNGYTF
>NA|14|TRBJ2-7|NA|TRBV5-1
TGCGCCAGCAGCCAACCATCGGTCCCATTGAAGCAGTACTTC
CASSQPSVPLKQYF
>NA|15|TRBJ2-5|once|TRBV25-1
TGTGCCAGTACAATAAAGGGGCTGATCCAAGAGACCCAGTACTTC
CASTIKGLIQETQYF
>TRBD1|14|TRBJ2-7|NA|TRBV2
TGTGCCAGCCTAATAGGACAGGGGGGCTACGAGCAGTACTTC
CASLIGQGGYEQYF
>TRBD1|15|TRBJ1-1|NA|TRBV10-3
TGTGCCATCAGTGCGGACAGGGGGCGTTTCACTGAAGCTTTCTTT
CAISADRGRFTEAFF
>TRBD2|15|TRBJ2-7|NA|TRBV28
TGTGCCAGCAGCCATAGACTAGCGGGAGGAGTCGAGCAGTACTTC
CASSHRLAGGVEQYF
>TRBD2|17|TRBJ2-3|NA|TRBV4-3
TGCGCCAGCAGCCGAGGACTAGCGGGCGCAGGGGCAGATACGCAGTATTTT
CASSRGLAGAGADTQYF
>NA|17|TRBJ2-1|NA|TRBV28
TGTGCCAGCAGGGCACCCGGCTACGGGAGAGGGGAAGGAGAGCAGTTCTTC
CASRAPGYGRGEGEQFF
>NA|15|TRBJ2-5|NA|TRBV13
TGTGCCAGCAGCTTAGCCCGGCTGGGGGCAGAGACCCAGTACTTC
CASSLARLGAETQYF
>NA|15|TRBJ2-7|NA|TRBV28
TGTGCCAGCAGTACAACTAGTACCATTCCGGTCGAGCAGTACTTC
CASSTTSTIPVEQYF
>NA|13|TRBJ1-1|NA|TRBV6-5
TGTGCCAGCAGTCCACAGGGGAACACTGAAGCTTTCTTT
CASSPQGNTEAFF
>TRBD1|17|TRBJ2-2|NA|TRBV4-1
TGCGCCAGCAGCCAAGTGCTGACAGGGGAGGTCGCCGGGGAGCTGTTTTTT
CASSQVLTGEVAGELFF
>NA|15|TRBJ2-7|NA|TRBV4-2
TGTGCCAGCAGCAGGACCGCTAGCGAGAACTACGAGCAGTACTTC
CASSRTASENYEQYF
>NA|19|TRBJ1-5|NA|TRBV28
TGTGCCAGCAGTTTTGGATATGGGGGGTGGGGCGATAGCAATCAGCCCCAGCATTTT
CASSFGYGGWGDSNQPQHF
>TRBD1|14|TRBJ1-2|NA|TRBV7-9
TGTGCCAGCAGCATTGCGGGACAGGGAGATGGCTACACCTTC
CASSIAGQGDGYTF
>NA|15|TRBJ1-5|NA|TRBV2
TGTGCCAGCAGTGAAACCACTTTAAGCAATCAGCCCCAGCATTTT
CASSETTLSNQPQHF
>TRBD2|16|TRBJ2-3|NA|TRBV2
TGTGCCAGCGGAGGAGAACTAGCGCTAGCTGCAGATACGCAGTATTTT
CASGGELALAADTQYF
>NA|15|TRBJ2-1|NA|TRBV29-1
TGCAGCGTTGAAATCGGGGAAAGGATCTACAATGAGCAGTTCTTC
CSVEIGERIYNEQFF
>TRBD2|19|TRBJ2-2|NA|TRBV15
TGTGCCACCAGCAGAGTGACTAGCGGGAGAACTCTAGGAACCGGGGAGCTGTTTTTT
CATSRVTSGRTLGTGELFF
>NA|13|TRBJ2-3|few|TRBV6-4
TGTGCCAGCAGTAGCGGGAGCACAGATACGCAGTATTTT
CASSSGSTDTQYF
>NA|15|TRBJ1-4|NA|TRBV15
TGTGCCACCAGCTCCACGACAGCAACTAATGAAAAACTGTTTTTT
CATSSTTATNEKLFF
>TRBD1|15|TRBJ2-3|NA|TRBV28
TGTGCCAGCAGTTTCTTAGACAGGGCGACAGATACGCAGTATTTT
CASSFLDRATDTQYF
>TRBD2|14|TRBJ2-7|NA|TRBV5-1
TGCGCCAGCAGCTCTATTAGCGGGGGCTACGAGCAGTACTTC
CASSSISGGYEQYF
>TRBD1|15|TRBJ2-2|NA|TRBV27
TGTGCCAGCAGTCCGGACAGGGTTCGCACCGGGGAGCTGTTTTTT
CASSPDRVRTGELFF
>NA|14|TRBJ2-7|NA|TRBV27
TGTGCCAGCAGTTTAGACGGGAGTGGAGTCGAGCAGTACTTC
CASSLDGSGVEQYF
>TRBD2|15|TRBJ2-7|NA|TRBV7-9
TGTGCCAGCAGCCCCCAGACTAGCGGCTCCTACGAGCAGTACTTC
CASSPQTSGSYEQYF
>NA|13|TRBJ2-7|NA|TRBV19
TGTGCCAGTAGTCCTGTGGGGGGCTACGAGCAGTACTTC
CASSPVGGYEQYF
>NA|15|TRBJ2-7|NA|TRBV4-1
TGCGCCAGCAGCCAAGATCTGGCGGCCTCCTACGAGCAGTACTTC
CASSQDLAASYEQYF